This T cell receptor (beta chain) was recovered during a study of metastatic and nonmetastatic thyroid tumors. Across the whole study: Repertoire data that came from the blood and tumor or nodule tissue of malignant and benign thyroid patients were compared.

Thyroid surgery was preceded by no treatment in any patient. Study processing details: Construction of a distant-metastasis classifier for papillary thyroid cancer relied on CDR3 differences across clinicopathological groups. With MiXCR, TCRdb reprocessed the PCR reads. The V and J calls were determined by TCRdb, not by the authors. Of roughly 48,000 clones listed, around a sixth were seen once; the top ten hold roughly 3%. This CDR3 has 15 amino acids. Germline V gene data show CDR1 as SGHRS and CDR2 as YFSETQ. This clone was seen just once. A junction end diverges from the germline sequence, so it may reflect a read error.

The sample was blood. J is TRBJ2-2 and V is TRBV5-1, with 9 bases identical to TRBD1. The receptor comes from a female donor with papillary thyroid cancer or a benign thyroid nodule (not recorded which). Some clones in this sample may be carry-over from other donors' samples. This CDR3 is CASSLADRGAWELFF. CDR3 in DNA: TGCGCCAGCAGCTTGGCTGACAGGGGGGCCTGGGAGTTGTTTTTT.